The TCR beta chain under discussion was sequenced for a study of beta chain features in type 1 diabetes. Concerning this clone: Its matching antigen is unknown.

Findings and caveats of the study: Reads derived from cDNA could over-represent cells showing high TCR expression. When Type 1 diabetes patients were examined, their TCRB CDR3s proved moderately but significantly shorter in all four CD4+ subsets.

Cell sorting via CD45RO/CCR7/CD25/CD127/CD95/CD27 was performed to obtain CD4+ naive, central memory, regulatory and stem cell-like memory cells. Each sorted population was over 98% pure. CDR1 and CDR2 (germline): SGHTA, FQGNSA. The CDR3 contains 14 residues. The V gene lost 2 bases and the J gene lost 2 bases, with 9 bases spanning the gap. Of the isolated RNA, all was reverse transcribed, and so the sequenced material was expressed TCRB transcripts. The repertoire was sequenced with immunoSEQ multiplex PCR; TCRdb's copy has only in-frame clones and lacks some. Seen here are hundreds of thousands of clones, about 14% observed once, and the top ten hold around 0.04%.

Sample: naive CD4+ T cells from blood. This clonotype was obtained from a man aged 18-30 years with type 1 diabetes. J is TRBJ1-2 and V is TRBV7-2, with D uncertain. As DNA, the CDR3 is TGTGCCAGCAGCTTAAGGCCGGGAAACTATGGCTACACCTTC. Protein sequence: CASSLRPGNYGYTF.